This is a list of T cell receptor beta chains from one sample in a study of T-cell memory formation after mild COVID-19. Via MiXCR, TCRdb re-called the 5' RACE reads, giving one row per CDR3 protein. This sample has hundreds of thousands of distinct CDR3 sequences, with roughly 25% found just once. The specimen sequenced was PBMCs or a T cell subset sorted from them (not recorded which). Receptors were obtained from an adult woman who had mild COVID-19 (a few samples of this study predate the infection). Cell type and time point are not known. Both conserved end residues are trimmed from each CDR3. The order of the fields is CDR3 protein, V gene, J gene.

CDR3aa: ASSPSGGYEQY; v_gene: TRBV5-1; j_gene: TRBJ2-7
CDR3aa: ASSFPPGDTQY; v_gene: TRBV12-3/TRBV12-4; j_gene: TRBJ2-3
CDR3aa: ASTDDRDLLNYYNEQF; v_gene: TRBV12-3/TRBV12-4; j_gene: TRBJ2-1
CDR3aa: ASSLEQGSSLANYGYT; v_gene: TRBV7-8; j_gene: TRBJ1-2
CDR3aa: SASGDRGLKEQF; v_gene: TRBV20-1; j_gene: TRBJ2-1
CDR3aa: ASSPFEGFSGNTIY; v_gene: TRBV7-9; j_gene: TRBJ1-3
CDR3aa: ASSPGQGKGNTIY; v_gene: TRBV7-9; j_gene: TRBJ1-3
CDR3aa: ASSLSAREVGYNEQF; v_gene: TRBV27; j_gene: TRBJ2-1
CDR3aa: ASTGGPGVGEQY; v_gene: TRBV6-5; j_gene: TRBJ2-7
CDR3aa: ATSDSRVSSTDTQY; v_gene: TRBV24-1; j_gene: TRBJ2-3
CDR3aa: ASSSGLEDTQY; v_gene: TRBV5-6; j_gene: TRBJ2-3
CDR3aa: ASRRPGQGAYEQY; v_gene: TRBV7-9; j_gene: TRBJ2-7
CDR3aa: ASSEIRGLKAF; v_gene: TRBV6-1; j_gene: TRBJ1-1
CDR3aa: AWSSKTEAF; v_gene: TRBV30; j_gene: TRBJ1-1